This T cell receptor beta chain is drawn from a study of T cell repertoires in cytomegalovirus infection. Study-wide context: Recently identified HLA-C-restricted and well-studied HLA-B-restricted CMV epitopes were used. It can be stated that public TCR beta signatures indicated CMV infection as well as a matching HLA type. Overall study findings and caveats: HLA-C-restricted CMV-specific TCR beta clonotypes were dominant in the ex vivo response. Cumulative frequency of public TCR beta families picked out carriers of CMV plus the relevant HLA.

This clonotype was recorded only once. Its specificity is not known. CDR1 and CDR2 (germline): SGHTA, FQGNSA. The CDR3 is 12 amino acids. The V gene end was trimmed by 5 bases and the J gene end by 12 bases; junction bases not matched to a gene: 6. TCRdb redid the calling of the reads with MiXCR, one entry per CDR3 protein. The sample contains about half a million distinct CDR3 sequences, 25% to 35% of which appear only once. Here the sequenced sample was cultured PBMCs, taken from culture after CMV antigen stimulation. The source of this sequence is a human donor in good health (CMV status not recorded). Some clones in this sample may be carry-over from other donors' samples. The J gene is TRBJ2-1, the V gene TRBV7-2, with 8 bases lining up with TRBD2. As DNA, the CDR3 is TGTGCCAGCAGCGAAGGGGCGGGAGGGCAGTTCTTC. It codes for CASSEGAGGQFF. The full variable domain, completed using reference TRBV7-2 and TRBJ2-1, is GAGVSQSPSNKVTEKGKDVELRCDPISGHTALYWYRQSLGQGLEFLIYFQGNSAPDKSGLPSDRFSAERTGGSVSTLTIQRTQQEDSAVYLCASSEGAGGQFFGPGTRLTVL.